These 18 T cell receptor beta chains were all obtained from the same sample, sequenced in a study of T cell clones after liver transplantation. Measured with immunoSEQ multiplex PCR; TCRdb has only the in-frame clones, and not every one. The sample records roughly 55,000 clones, over 65% being singletons. Sequencing used CD4+ T cells from blood, obtained roughly 56 months after liver transplant. These receptors all come from a human patient who received a liver transplant. The graft donor may be the source of some T cells.

This clone was detected only a few times. The gene calls are TRBV28 and TRBJ2-7; 7 bases align to TRBD1. Losses at the gene ends were 5 bases for V and 8 bases for J; bases not matched to a gene: 12. This CDR3 is 14 amino acids long. Germline V CDR1 and CDR2: MDHEN, SYDVKM. The CDR3 DNA reads TGTGCCAGCAGTCCACGACAGGGTGGCTGGCAGCAGTACTTC. It specifies CASSPRQGGWQQYF.

This clone has only one observation. V and J are TRBV30 and TRBJ1-2, with TRBD1 as a possible D gene (6 bases). Trimming shortened V by 0 bases and J by 4 bases, and 9 bases separated the two germline ends. The CDR3 extends over 13 amino acids. In germline, CDR1 is GTSNPN, CDR2 SVGIG (reference sequence). CDR3 protein: CAWSVQGSYGYTF. The CDR3 DNA reads TGTGCCTGGAGTGTACAGGGCAGCTATGGCTACACCTTC. Using reference TRBV30 and TRBJ1-2 for the parts outside the CDR3, the full variable domain is SQTIHQWPATLVQPVGSPLSLECTVEGTSNPNLYWYRQAAGRGLQLLFYSVGIGQISSEVPQNLSASRPQDRQFILSSKKLLLSDSGFYLCAWSVQGSYGYTFGSGTRLTVV.

The DNA of the CDR3 is TGTGCCAGCAACAGGGGGTTCAATCAGCCCCAGCATTTT. This sequence encodes CASNRGFNQPQHF. This sequence joins TRBV11-3 and TRBJ1-5, with 8 nucleotides matching TRBD1. Losses at the gene ends were 7 bases for V and 3 bases for J; bases not matched to a gene: 2. The CDR3 contains 13 residues. The V gene's germline CDR1 is SGHNT and CDR2 YENEEA.

The chain uses TRBV10-2 and TRBJ2-3; 8 bases align to TRBD2. Germline trimming cut 8 bases from V and 3 bases from J; bases unmatched to any gene: 7. The length of the CDR3 is 14 residues. CDR1 is WSHSY, CDR2 SAAADI, per germline. The CDR3 DNA sequence: TGCGCCAGCGCGGGGGGTACAGCAACAGATACGCAGTATTTT. Translating gives CASAGGTATDTQYF.

The V gene is TRBV18, the J gene TRBJ1-3; 11 bases match TRBD1. Germline CDR1 and CDR2: KGHSH and LQKENI. The CDR3 length is 18 residues. The V and J ends lost 1 base and 0 bases, in that order; junction bases with no gene match: 5. The CDR3, as DNA: TGTGCCAGCTCACCACGGGTCGGACAGGGGGCCTCTGGAAACACCATATATTTT. Protein product: CASSPRVGQGASGNTIYF.

CDR3 in DNA: TGCGCCAGCAGTGAGGCCGGGCAGGTTCTGAACACTGAAGCTTTCTTT. Its protein is CASSEAGQVLNTEAFF. The chain is built from TRBV10-2 and TRBJ1-1; D is undetermined. This CDR3 is 16 amino acids long. Germline-derived CDR1 and CDR2 are WSHSY and SAAADI. Trimming pared 2 bases from V and 0 bases from J, leaving 13 bases between.

The gene calls are TRBV2 and TRBJ1-5; D remains unclear. The CDR3 is 16 residues long. The germline V gene encodes CDR1 SNHLY and CDR2 FYNNEI. V was shortened by 4 bases and J by 3 bases, with 16 bases between the two germline ends. The CDR3 region is CASSAAAGTLNQPQHF. CDR3 nucleotides: TGTGCCAGCAGTGCTGCGGCAGGAACACTCAATCAGCCCCAGCATTTT.

The chain recombines TRBV11-3 with TRBJ1-1; D is undetermined. The CDR3 has 13 residues. V lost 6 bases and J 5 bases, leaving 13 bases between the germline ends. Per the germline V gene, CDR1 is SGHNT and CDR2 is YENEEA. The DNA for the CDR3 is TGTGCCAGCAGTTGGACGGTACAGACTGAAGCTTTCTTT. Amino acids: CASSWTVQTEAFF. The complete variable domain, with remaining parts taken from reference TRBV11-3 and TRBJ1-1, reads EAGVVQSPRYKIIEKKQPVAFWCNPISGHNTLYWYLQNLGQGPELLIRYENEEAVDDSQLPKDRFSAERLKGVDSTLKIQPAELGDSAVYLCASSWTVQTEAFFGQGTRLTVV.

In its sample, this clone was seen a few times. The chain couples TRBV30 to TRBJ1-6; D might be TRBD1 (5 bases). Germline loops: CDR1 GTSNPN, CDR2 SVGIG (reference sequence). V lost 1 base, J lost 0 bases, and 10 bases lay in between. The length of the CDR3 is 16 residues. The CDR3 is CAWSAGGVSYNSPLHF. DNA of the CDR3: TGTGCCTGGAGTGCCGGAGGGGTCTCCTATAATTCACCCCTCCACTTT.

The V call is TRBV7-3, the J call TRBJ2-2; D gene unclear. This CDR3 contains 15 residues. V dropped 4 bases and J dropped 2 bases, with 11 bases sitting between them. CDR1 and CDR2 (germline): SGHTA, FQGTGA. CDR3 DNA: TGTGCCAGCAGCTCCCGGGCCACTAACACCGGGGAGCTGTTTTTT. Translated, it gives CASSSRATNTGELFF.

This clone was found a few times. The chain carries TRBV30 and TRBJ1-5; D ambiguous. Trimming took off 0 bases at V and 4 bases at J, with 7 bases between the two ends. Germline assignment: CDR1 GTSNPN and CDR2 SVGIG (reference sequence). The CDR3 runs to 13 residues. The CDR3 DNA reads as TGTGCCTGGAGTGTTGGCAGTAATCAGCCCCAGCATTTT. Its protein product is CAWSVGSNQPQHF. Full variable domain (outside the CDR3, taken from reference TRBV30 and TRBJ1-5): SQTIHQWPATLVQPVGSPLSLECTVEGTSNPNLYWYRQAAGRGLQLLFYSVGIGQISSEVPQNLSASRPQDRQFILSSKKLLLSDSGFYLCAWSVGSNQPQHFGDGTRLSIL.

This chain joins TRBV7-9 and TRBJ1-5, with 8 bases aligning to TRBD1. The CDR3 is made up of 16 amino acids. Trimming at V came to 5 bases and at J to 2 bases, leaving 8 bases not matched to a gene. The germline CDR1 and CDR2 sequences are SEHNR and FQNEAQ (reference sequence). CDR3 residues: CASSPMTGQGNQPQHF. In DNA, the CDR3 is TGTGCCAGCAGCCCGATGACGGGACAGGGCAATCAGCCCCAGCATTTT.

There are a few counts of this clone. The chain uses TRBV19 and TRBJ2-1, with TRBD1 matching 7 bases. With V trimmed by 7 bases and J by 4 bases, 7 bases remained unmatched. Germline V gene sequence: CDR1 LNHDA, CDR2 SQIVND (reference sequence). The CDR3 is 14 residues long. CDR3 DNA sequence: TGTGCCAGTATCCGAGGGGGACAGTACAATGAGCAGTTCTTC. Residues: CASIRGGQYNEQFF.

The chain recombines TRBV6-6 with TRBJ2-2, with unresolved D. The V gene lost 5 bases and the J gene lost 0 bases, with 7 bases spanning the gap. The CDR3 extends over 14 amino acids. Germline V CDR1 and CDR2: MNHNY, SVGAGI (reference sequence). As DNA, the CDR3 is TGTGCCAGCAGTACCCTCTCGAACACCGGGGAGCTGTTTTTT. Its translation: CASSTLSNTGELFF.

This clone was seen only a few times. The J gene is TRBJ2-2, the V gene TRBV2; D could derive from TRBD1 or TRBD2 (5 bases each). V lost 7 bases, J lost 1 base, and 13 bases lay in between. CDR3 size: 15 residues. Germline assignment: CDR1 SNHLY and CDR2 FYNNEI. The CDR3 loop is CASTSEGLNTGELFF. The DNA of the CDR3 is TGTGCCAGCACCTCCGAGGGGCTGAACACCGGGGAGCTGTTTTTT.

V is TRBV20-1 and J is TRBJ2-7, with 7 bases lining up with TRBD1. Per the germline V gene, CDR1 is DFQATT and CDR2 is SNEGSKA (reference sequence). After removal of 6 bases from V and 4 bases from J, the junction contained 3 bases not matched to a gene. The CDR3 is 11 residues long. CDR3 DNA: TGCAGTGCATCGACAGGGTACGAGCAGTACTTC. Translation gives CSASTGYEQYF.

The chain carries TRBV6-5 and TRBJ1-2; 8 bases match TRBD1. Germline assignment: CDR1 MNHEY and CDR2 SVGAGI. After removal of 6 bases from V and 8 bases from J, the junction contained 11 bases not matched to a gene. This CDR3 contains 14 residues. As DNA, the CDR3 is TGTGCCAGCAGGCTTAGGGGACAGGTTGTAGGCTACACCTTC. Residues: CASRLRGQVVGYTF.

This chain connects TRBV5-1 to TRBJ2-3; weak D call: TRBD2 (6 bases). CDR3 length: 14 residues. The germline gives CDR1 SGHRS, CDR2 YFSETQ. Trimming removed 0 bases from V and 4 bases from J, with 9 bases in between. The CDR3 coding sequence is TGCGCCAGCAGCTTGGCGGGACTGTCAGATACGCAGTATTTT. Protein: CASSLAGLSDTQYF.